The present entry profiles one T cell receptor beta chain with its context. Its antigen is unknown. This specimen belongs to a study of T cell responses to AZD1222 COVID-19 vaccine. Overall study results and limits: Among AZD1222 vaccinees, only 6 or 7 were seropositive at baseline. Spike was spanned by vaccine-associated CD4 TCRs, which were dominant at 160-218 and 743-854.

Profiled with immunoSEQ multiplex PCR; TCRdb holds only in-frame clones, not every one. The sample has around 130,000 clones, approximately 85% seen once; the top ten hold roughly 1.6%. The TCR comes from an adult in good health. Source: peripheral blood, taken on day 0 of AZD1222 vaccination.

This CDR3 is CATGWGPGTGELFF. DNA for the CDR3: TGTGCCACCGGTTGGGGCCCCGGGACCGGGGAGCTGTTTTTT. V and J are TRBV24-1 and TRBJ2-2, with D possibly TRBD1 on 5 matching bases. Germline assignment: CDR1 KGHDR and CDR2 SFDVKD. This CDR3 has 14 residues. Trimming left V 9 bases short and J 5 bases short, with 15 bases between.